The rows below give T cell receptor beta chains drawn from one sample of a study of T cells in Graves' hyperthyroidism and ophthalmopathy. TCRdb recomputed calls from the multiplex PCR reads with MiXCR, one row per CDR3 protein. The sample lists over 350,000 distinct CDR3 sequences, roughly 13% occurring once. Sequenced material: blood. The receptors stem from a man in his fifties with Graves' ophthalmopathy. CDR3s include the opening cysteine and the closing phenylalanine or tryptophan. A D gene is named only where the DNA matches it firmly. Only part of the rows carry a size: once, few, many, or a class if the clone is expanded.

cdr3_nt	cdr3_aa	d_call	j_call	v_call	clone_size
TGTGCCAGTAGAACCGGGACAGGCTCTGGAAACACCATATATTTT	CASRTGTGSGNTIYF	TRBD1	TRBJ1-3	TRBV19	few
TGTGCCAGCACCTCCGACAGGGGCGGGACTGAAGCTTTCTTT	CASTSDRGGTEAFF	TRBD1	TRBJ1-1	TRBV18	many
TGTGCCTGGAGGGTTAAACCAGGAGCGGGAAAGAACACCGGGGAGCTGTTTTTT	CAWRVKPGAGKNTGELFF	TRBD2	TRBJ2-2	TRBV30	.
TGTGCCAGCAGCCGAACACAGGGTTACACTGAAGCTTTCTTT	CASSRTQGYTEAFF	.	TRBJ1-1	TRBV6-1	few
TGTGCCAGCAGGTCAGGGTTGCACCAGCCCCAGCATTTT	CASRSGLHQPQHF	.	TRBJ1-5	TRBV28	many
TGTGCCAGCAGTTACGACAGGGGGCTTTTTTATGGCTACACCTTC	CASSYDRGLFYGYTF	TRBD1	TRBJ1-2	TRBV6-5	.
TGCAGTGCTAGGCCAGGGAGACACTCCTACGAGCAGTACTTC	CSARPGRHSYEQYF	.	TRBJ2-7	TRBV20-1	many
TGTGCCAGCAGCTTAGCTAGCGGGAGGGGTTACAATGAGCAGTTCTTC	CASSLASGRGYNEQFF	TRBD2	TRBJ2-1	TRBV7-2	few
TGTGCCAGCAGCACGGGACAGGGGAACAATGAGCAGTTCTTC	CASSTGQGNNEQFF	TRBD1	TRBJ2-1	TRBV5-4	few
TGCGCCAGCAGCCAAGAATTGACGAATCAGCCCCAGCATTTT	CASSQELTNQPQHF	.	TRBJ1-5	TRBV4-1	many
TGTGCCAGCAGTTACCTATGGACTAGCGGGACAAACGCAGATACGCAGTATTTT	CASSYLWTSGTNADTQYF	TRBD2	TRBJ2-3	TRBV6-5	.
TGTGCCAGCAGCGCCGGGACTAGCTCCTACAATGAGCAGTTCTTC	CASSAGTSSYNEQFF	TRBD2	TRBJ2-1	TRBV2	many
TGTGCCACCAGTGATTTGCAGGGTGCGGGGCAAGAGACCCAGTACTTC	CATSDLQGAGQETQYF	.	TRBJ2-5	TRBV24-1	many
TGTGCCAGCAGTTTCGGTCTAGCGGGAGGTTTTGAGTATTTT	CASSFGLAGGFEYF	TRBD2	TRBJ2-3	TRBV12-3/TRBV12-4	many
TGTGCCAGCAGTCGCCCGACTAGCGGGAGGGTGGGCAATGAGCAGTTCTTC	CASSRPTSGRVGNEQFF	TRBD2	TRBJ2-1	TRBV6-1	.
TGTGCCAGCAGGCTCCAGGCTAGATCCTCCTACGAGCAGTACTTC	CASRLQARSSYEQYF	.	TRBJ2-7	TRBV28	many
TGTGCCAGCAGCTCAATGGGACTAGCGGGCGGACGACAAGAGACCCAGTACTTC	CASSSMGLAGGRQETQYF	TRBD2	TRBJ2-5	TRBV7-9	many
TGCAGTGCTAGAACTAGCGGCGATACGCAGTATTTT	CSARTSGDTQYF	TRBD2	TRBJ2-3	TRBV20-1	many
TGTGCCAGCAGCTTATACCTTTCCGGGGTACTAAGGGTGCGCTCCTACAATGAGCAGTTCTTC	CASSLYLSGVLRVRSYNEQFF	.	TRBJ2-1	TRBV7-2	many
TGTGCCAGCAGTCCTGGCAGGGCATATAATTCACCCCTCCACTTT	CASSPGRAYNSPLHF	.	TRBJ1-6	TRBV2	.
TGTGCCAGCAGTGATTCGTCGGATACGCAGTATTTT	CASSDSSDTQYF	.	TRBJ2-3	TRBV6-1	many
TGTGCCTGGAGTGTACCGGACAGGGGGCGTCCCTACAATGAGCAGTTCTTC	CAWSVPDRGRPYNEQFF	TRBD1	TRBJ2-1	TRBV30	few
TGCAGCGTTGGCCCCCAGAGCACCGGGGAGCTGTTTTTT	CSVGPQSTGELFF	.	TRBJ2-2	TRBV29-1	many
TGCAGTGCTAGAGTCGCCGGGACAGTGAAACCAACTGAAGCTTTCTTT	CSARVAGTVKPTEAFF	TRBD1	TRBJ1-1	TRBV20-1	.
TGCGCCAGCAGCCCCGAACTAGCGGGGACCTACGAGCAGTACTTC	CASSPELAGTYEQYF	TRBD2	TRBJ2-7	TRBV5-1	many
TGTGCCAGTAGTCCTAGCGGGAAGAACACCGGGGAGCTGTTTTTT	CASSPSGKNTGELFF	TRBD2	TRBJ2-2	TRBV12-3/TRBV12-4	few
TGTGCCAGCAGTGTTTACAGGGGGGACAATCAGCCCCAGCATTTT	CASSVYRGDNQPQHF	TRBD1	TRBJ1-5	TRBV2	many